The T cell receptor beta chain under discussion was sequenced for a study of blood T cell repertoires in COVID-19 (TCRdb year 2020). With respect to the entire study: Samples covering the acute and convalescent phases of COVID-19 were provided by collaborators in the United States, Italy and Spain. The prospective study material was composed of cDNA or gDNA derived from T cells, B-cell-depleted T cells, or PBMCs. The dataset comprised deeply sampled blood TCRbeta repertoires from subjects exposed to, actively infected with, or recovered from COVID-19. The repertoires were released in a freely available public database intended as a resource for research on the immune response to SARS-CoV-2. Samples came from the ongoing ImmuneRACE study (first 160 participants) plus 1,254 subjects from 6 global collaborators. Nearly every sample came with metadata listing a de-identified subject ID, COVID-19 status, age in years and sex. Where available, HLA class I and class II types were taken from metadata supplied by the sample provider and were not determined by assay-based typing. Findings and caveats that apply to the study as a whole: The quantity of clinical and demographic metadata differed by source and by participant and was supplied without curation.

Including the terminal cysteine and phenylalanine, the CDR3 comprises 16 residues. The read is trimmed to its CDR3 DNA, 48 bases read in frame from base 1. The junction shows trimming of 2 bases on V and 1 base on J, plus 14 bases between the germline ends. The germline V gene (reference sequence) gives CDR1 as SEHNR and CDR2 as FQNEAQ. TCRbeta CDR3 regions were amplified from genomic DNA using the immunoSEQ Assay, a bias-controlled multiplex PCR. The paper's processing steps were these. Within the assay, amplification of reference gene primers was used to estimate how many nucleated cells each sample contained. Sequence reads were collapsed and filtered to measure the absolute abundance of every unique TCRbeta CDR3 rearrangement. For each sample, productive Simpson clonality was calculated as the square root of Simpson's diversity index over productive rearrangements. TCRdb stores this immuneACCESS table with in-frame sequences only. Part of the clones is absent; in the studies checked, under half of the shortfall reflects unresolved V genes, and no reason is known for the rest. V and J calls and clone size follow that table, whereas D and trimming were derived from the DNA. This sample gives more than 200,000 clones in total; around 87% of them show up just once. 10% to 13% of the sample comes from the top ten.

A few counts support this clone. Its antigen is still unknown. The input lacks base qualities; no much larger clone sits a single base away. One collaborating source in Seattle enrolled patients while the patients were actively infected and followed the patients over time throughout the course of disease. Whole blood was collected in K2EDTA tubes by collaborating institutions according to the institutions' own protocols. For TCRbeta analysis, collaborator samples were shipped as frozen whole blood, as isolated PBMCs, or as DNA extracted from either sample type. The chain employs TRBV7-9 and TRBJ1-1; the D gene is perhaps TRBD1, on 5 matching bases. This TCR derives from a woman aged 45-60 years with COVID-19, enrolled during active disease. Sequencing used peripheral blood. CDR3 region: CASSLILTGTNTEAFF. The DNA sequence is TGTGCCAGCAGCTTAATACTAACAGGAACGAACACTGAAGCTTTCTTT.